Detailed here is one T cell receptor beta chain. The antigen is unknown. PCR employed 60 Vbeta and 13 Jbeta primers. Produced via immunoSEQ multiplex PCR; TCRdb's table is partial and in-frame only. Among roughly 73,000 clones listed, around 82% were seen once. The data originate from a study of cytomegalovirus exposure and HLA in healthy donors. Background on the study: Most donors, about 77% of approximately 400 genotyped, fell in the Caucasian-associated ancestry cluster. Findings and caveats of the study: Upon later analysis, TCR association rates were observed to vary by HLA locus, being highest for DRB1 and lowest for HLA-C.

The germline V gene encodes CDR1 MNHNS and CDR2 SASEGT. This CDR3 has 14 residues. With V trimmed by 7 bases and J by 4 bases, 7 bases remained unmatched. What was sequenced was PBMCs. This sequence joins TRBV6-1 and TRBJ1-1; TRBD1 matches at 9 bases. The receptor comes from a man aged 35 to 55 in good health and CMV-seronegative. The CDR3 sequence: CASTVTGGGTEAFF. CDR3 DNA sequence: TGTGCCAGCACCGTGACAGGGGGAGGCACTGAAGCTTTCTTT.